The 2 T cell receptor beta chains below come from one sample, sequenced in a study of blood T cell repertoires in COVID-19. Repertoires were generated with immunoSEQ multiplex PCR, while TCRdb's copy carries only in-frame clones and drops some. The repertoire has roughly 60,000 clones, around 90% of them found once; the top ten carry over 8%. The material sequenced was peripheral blood. These receptors originate from a woman of 80 years or more with active COVID-19.

This clone has a single count. This chain uses TRBV5-1 with TRBJ1-1, with 10 bases that match TRBD1. The CDR3 runs 17 residues. CDR1 is SGHRS, CDR2 YFSETQ, per germline. Trimming took 0 bases from V and 3 from J; bases not matched to a gene: 8. The CDR3: CASSLVPDGTGDTEAFF. The CDR3 DNA reads TGCGCCAGCAGCTTGGTTCCTGACGGGACAGGGGACACTGAAGCTTTCTTT.

The table lists this clone with a count of one. The chain carries TRBV5-6 and TRBJ1-1, with a tentative D call TRBD1 (5 bases). The V end lost 0 bases, the J end lost 3 bases, and 9 bases lay between the germline ends. Germline V gene lookup returns CDR1 SGHDT and CDR2 YYEEEE. The CDR3 is 14 residues long. The chain's CDR3 is CASSLVGADTEAFF. DNA of the CDR3: TGTGCCAGCAGCTTGGTTGGGGCCGACACTGAAGCTTTCTTT.